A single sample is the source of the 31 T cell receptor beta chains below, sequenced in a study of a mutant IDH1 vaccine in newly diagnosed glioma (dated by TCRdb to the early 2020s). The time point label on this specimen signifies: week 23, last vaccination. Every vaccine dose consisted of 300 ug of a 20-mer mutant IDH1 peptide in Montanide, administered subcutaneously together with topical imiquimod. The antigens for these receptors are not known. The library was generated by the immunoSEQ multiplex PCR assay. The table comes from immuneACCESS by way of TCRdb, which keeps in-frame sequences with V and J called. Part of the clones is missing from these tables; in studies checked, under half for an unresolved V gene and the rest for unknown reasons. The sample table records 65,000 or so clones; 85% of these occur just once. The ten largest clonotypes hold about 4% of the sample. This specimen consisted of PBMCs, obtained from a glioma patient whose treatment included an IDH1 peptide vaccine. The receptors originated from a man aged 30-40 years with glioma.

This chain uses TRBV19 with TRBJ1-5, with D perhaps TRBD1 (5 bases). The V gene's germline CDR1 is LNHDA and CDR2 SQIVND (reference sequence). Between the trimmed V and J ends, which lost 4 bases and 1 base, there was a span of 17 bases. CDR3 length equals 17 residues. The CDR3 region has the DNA TGTGCCAGTAGTAACTCCCGAGGACATTTCAGCAATCAGCCCCAGCATTTT. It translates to CASSNSRGHFSNQPQHF.

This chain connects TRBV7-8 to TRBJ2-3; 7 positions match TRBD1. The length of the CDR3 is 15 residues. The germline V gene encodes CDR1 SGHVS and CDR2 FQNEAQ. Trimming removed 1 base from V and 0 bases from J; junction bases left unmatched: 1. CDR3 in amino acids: CASSLVTGSTDTQYF. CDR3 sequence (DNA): TGTGCCAGCAGCTTAGTGACAGGGAGCACAGATACGCAGTATTTT.

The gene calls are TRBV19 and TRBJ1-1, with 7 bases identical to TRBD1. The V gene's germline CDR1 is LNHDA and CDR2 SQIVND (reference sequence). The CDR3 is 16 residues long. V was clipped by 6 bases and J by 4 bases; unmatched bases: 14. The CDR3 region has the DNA TGTGCCAGTAGCGTATATCCGGGACAGAGTCGCACTGAAGCTTTCTTT. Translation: CASSVYPGQSRTEAFF.

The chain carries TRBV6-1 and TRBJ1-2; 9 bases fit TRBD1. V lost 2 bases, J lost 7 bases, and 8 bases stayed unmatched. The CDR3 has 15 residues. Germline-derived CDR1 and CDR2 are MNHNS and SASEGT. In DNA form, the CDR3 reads TGTGCCAGCAGTGAAATCGGGACAGGGCGGGGTGGCTACACCTTC. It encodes CASSEIGTGRGGYTF.

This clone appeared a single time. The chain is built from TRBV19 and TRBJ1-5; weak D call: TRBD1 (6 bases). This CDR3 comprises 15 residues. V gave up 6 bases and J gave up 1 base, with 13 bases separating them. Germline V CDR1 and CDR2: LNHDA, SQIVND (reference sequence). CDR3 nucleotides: TGTGCCAGTAGATGGGGGCAGGGCAGCAATCAGCCCCAGCATTTT. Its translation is CASRWGQGSNQPQHF. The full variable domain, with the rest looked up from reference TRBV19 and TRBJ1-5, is DGGITQSPKYLFRKEGQNVTLSCEQNLNHDAMYWYRQDPGQGLRLIYYSQIVNDFQKGDIAEGYSVSREKKESFPLTVTSAQKNPTAFYLCASRWGQGSNQPQHFGDGTRLSIL.

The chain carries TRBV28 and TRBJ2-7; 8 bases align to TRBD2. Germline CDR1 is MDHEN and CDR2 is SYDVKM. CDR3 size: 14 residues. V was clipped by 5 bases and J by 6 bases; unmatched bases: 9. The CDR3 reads CASSLTSGFLEQYF. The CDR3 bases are TGTGCCAGCAGTCTAACTAGCGGCTTTCTCGAGCAGTACTTC.

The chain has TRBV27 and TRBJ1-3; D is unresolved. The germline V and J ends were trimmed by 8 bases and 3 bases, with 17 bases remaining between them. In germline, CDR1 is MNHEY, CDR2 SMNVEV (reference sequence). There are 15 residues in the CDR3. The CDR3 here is CASSPGGRGGNTIYF. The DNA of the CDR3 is TGTGCCAGCTCCCCCGGAGGGAGAGGTGGAAACACCATATATTTT.

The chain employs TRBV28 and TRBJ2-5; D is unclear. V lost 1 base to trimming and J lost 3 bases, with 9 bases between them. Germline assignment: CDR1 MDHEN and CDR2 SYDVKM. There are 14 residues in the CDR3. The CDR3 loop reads CASSLFQTEETQYF. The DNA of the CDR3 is TGTGCCAGCAGTTTATTCCAGACCGAAGAGACCCAGTACTTC.

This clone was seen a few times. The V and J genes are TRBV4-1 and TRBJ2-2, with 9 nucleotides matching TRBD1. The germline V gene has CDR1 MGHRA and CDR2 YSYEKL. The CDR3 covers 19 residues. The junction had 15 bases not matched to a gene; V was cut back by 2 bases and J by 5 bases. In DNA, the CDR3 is TGCGCCAGCAGCCAATCGGCTAGCGGACAGGGGTGGTTTACCGGGGAGCTGTTTTTT. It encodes CASSQSASGQGWFTGELFF.

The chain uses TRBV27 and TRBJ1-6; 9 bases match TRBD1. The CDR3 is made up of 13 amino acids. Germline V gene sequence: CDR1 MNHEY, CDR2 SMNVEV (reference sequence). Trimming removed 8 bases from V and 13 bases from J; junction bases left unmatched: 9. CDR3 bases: TGTGCCAGCCAGATCGACAGGGGGACCCCCCTCCACTTT. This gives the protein CASQIDRGTPLHF.

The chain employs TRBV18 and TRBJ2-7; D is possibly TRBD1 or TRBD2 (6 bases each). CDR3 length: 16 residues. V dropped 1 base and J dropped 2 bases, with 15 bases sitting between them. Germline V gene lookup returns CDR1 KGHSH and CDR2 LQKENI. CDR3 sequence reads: CASSPQGQGGPYEQYF. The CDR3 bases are TGTGCCAGCTCACCACAGGGACAAGGGGGGCCCTACGAGCAGTACTTC. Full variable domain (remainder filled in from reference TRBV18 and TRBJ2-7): NAGVMQNPRHLVRRRGQEARLRCSPMKGHSHVYWYRQLPEEGLKFMVYLQKENIIDESGMPKERFSAEFPKEGPSILRIQQVVRGDSAAYFCASSPQGQGGPYEQYFGPGTRLTVT.

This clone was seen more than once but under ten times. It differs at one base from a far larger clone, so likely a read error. This CDR3 is CASSQVTSAQETQYF. The CDR3 DNA reads as TGTGCCAGCAGCCAAGTCACTAGCGCCCAAGAGACCCAGTACTTC. The rearrangement uses TRBV4-2 and TRBJ2-5; 7 nucleotides line up with TRBD2. Germline CDR1 reads LGHNA; CDR2 reads YNFKEQ. V gave up 1 base and J gave up 1 base; unmatched junction bases: 3. This CDR3 comprises 15 residues.

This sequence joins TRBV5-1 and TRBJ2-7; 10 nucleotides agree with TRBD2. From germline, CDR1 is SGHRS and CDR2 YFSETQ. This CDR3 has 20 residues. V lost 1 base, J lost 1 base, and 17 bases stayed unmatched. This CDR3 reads CASSLSPPRTSGDLSYEQYF. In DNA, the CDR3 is TGCGCCAGCAGCTTGTCCCCACCCCGGACTAGCGGAGACTTATCCTACGAGCAGTACTTC.

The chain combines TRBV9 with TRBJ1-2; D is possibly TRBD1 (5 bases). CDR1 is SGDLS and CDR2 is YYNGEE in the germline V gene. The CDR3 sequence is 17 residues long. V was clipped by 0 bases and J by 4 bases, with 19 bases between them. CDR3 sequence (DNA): TGTGCCAGCAGCGTAGCGGCTGTTGGGGGATTCGGCTATGGCTACACCTTC. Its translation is CASSVAAVGGFGYGYTF.

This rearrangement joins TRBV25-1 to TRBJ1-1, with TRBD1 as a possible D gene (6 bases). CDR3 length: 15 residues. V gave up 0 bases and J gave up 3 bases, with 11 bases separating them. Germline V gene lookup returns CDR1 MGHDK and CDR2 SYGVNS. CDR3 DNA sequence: TGTGCCAGCAGTGAATACGACAGGCGAGACACTGAAGCTTTCTTT. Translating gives CASSEYDRRDTEAFF.

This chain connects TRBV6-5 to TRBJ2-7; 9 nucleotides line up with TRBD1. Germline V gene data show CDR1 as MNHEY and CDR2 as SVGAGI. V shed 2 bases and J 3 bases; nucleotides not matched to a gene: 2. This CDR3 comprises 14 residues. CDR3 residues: CASSYRGQGYEQYF. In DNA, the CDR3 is TGTGCCAGCAGTTACCGGGGACAGGGCTACGAGCAGTACTTC.

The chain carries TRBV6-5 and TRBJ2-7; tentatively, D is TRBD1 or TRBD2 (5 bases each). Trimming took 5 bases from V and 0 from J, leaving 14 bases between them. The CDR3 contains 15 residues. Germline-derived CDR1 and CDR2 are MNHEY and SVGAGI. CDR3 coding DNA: TGTGCCAGCAGTGGGCCGGGACGGAGCTCCTACGAGCAGTACTTC. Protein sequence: CASSGPGRSSYEQYF.

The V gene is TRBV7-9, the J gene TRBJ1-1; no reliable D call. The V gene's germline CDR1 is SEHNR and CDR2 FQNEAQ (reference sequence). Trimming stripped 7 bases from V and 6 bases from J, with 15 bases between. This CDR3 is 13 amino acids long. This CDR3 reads CASIPNELAEAFF. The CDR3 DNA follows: TGTGCCAGCATCCCAAACGAATTGGCTGAAGCTTTCTTT.

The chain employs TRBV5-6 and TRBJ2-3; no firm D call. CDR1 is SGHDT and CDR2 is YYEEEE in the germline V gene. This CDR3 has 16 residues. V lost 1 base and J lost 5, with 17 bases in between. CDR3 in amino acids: CASSLPRSSRGDTQYF. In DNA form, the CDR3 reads TGTGCCAGCAGCTTGCCAAGGTCGAGCCGAGGAGATACGCAGTATTTT.

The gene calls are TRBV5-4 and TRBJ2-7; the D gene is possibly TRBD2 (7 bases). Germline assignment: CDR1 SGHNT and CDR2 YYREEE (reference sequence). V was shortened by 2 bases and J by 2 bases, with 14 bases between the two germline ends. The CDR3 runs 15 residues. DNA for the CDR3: TGTGCCAGCAGCTTTTTGGGGGGGCAAACCTACGAGCAGTACTTC. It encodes CASSFLGGQTYEQYF.

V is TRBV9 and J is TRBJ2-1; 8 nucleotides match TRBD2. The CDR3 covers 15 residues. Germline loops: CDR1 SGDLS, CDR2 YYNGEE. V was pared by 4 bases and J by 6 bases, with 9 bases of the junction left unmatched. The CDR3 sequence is CASSPRGGASNEQFF. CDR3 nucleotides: TGTGCCAGCAGCCCTCGGGGGGGGGCCTCCAATGAGCAGTTCTTC.

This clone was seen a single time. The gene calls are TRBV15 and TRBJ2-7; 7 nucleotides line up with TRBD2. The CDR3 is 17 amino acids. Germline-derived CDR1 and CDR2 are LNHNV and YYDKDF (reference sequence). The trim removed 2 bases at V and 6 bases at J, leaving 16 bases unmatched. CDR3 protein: CATSRTQIPRLAGEQYF. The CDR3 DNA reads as TGTGCCACCAGCAGAACCCAAATCCCTAGACTAGCAGGCGAGCAGTACTTC.

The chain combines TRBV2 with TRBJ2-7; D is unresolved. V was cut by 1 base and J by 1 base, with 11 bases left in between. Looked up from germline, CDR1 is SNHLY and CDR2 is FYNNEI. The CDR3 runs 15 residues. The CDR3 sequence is CASSEGRTYSYEQYF. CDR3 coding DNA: TGTGCCAGCAGTGAAGGGAGAACCTATTCCTACGAGCAGTACTTC.

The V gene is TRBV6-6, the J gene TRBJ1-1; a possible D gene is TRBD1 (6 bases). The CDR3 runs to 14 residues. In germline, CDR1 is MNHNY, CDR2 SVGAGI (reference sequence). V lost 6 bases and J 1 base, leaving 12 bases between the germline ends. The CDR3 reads CASSPRDKNTEAFF. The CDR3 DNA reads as TGTGCCAGCAGCCCTCGGGACAAGAACACTGAAGCTTTCTTT.

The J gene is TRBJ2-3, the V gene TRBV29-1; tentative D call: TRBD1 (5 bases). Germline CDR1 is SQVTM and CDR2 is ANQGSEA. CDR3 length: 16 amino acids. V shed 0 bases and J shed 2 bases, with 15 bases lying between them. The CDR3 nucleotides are TGCAGCGTTGAAGATCAGACAGTGGGAATCACAGATACGCAGTATTTT. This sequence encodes CSVEDQTVGITDTQYF.

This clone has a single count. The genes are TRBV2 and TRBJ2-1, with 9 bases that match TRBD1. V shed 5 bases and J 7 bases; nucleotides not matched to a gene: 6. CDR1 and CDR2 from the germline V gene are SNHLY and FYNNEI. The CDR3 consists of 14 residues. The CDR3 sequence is CASSRDRVSNEQFF. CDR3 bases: TGTGCCAGCAGTAGGGACAGGGTTTCGAATGAGCAGTTCTTC.

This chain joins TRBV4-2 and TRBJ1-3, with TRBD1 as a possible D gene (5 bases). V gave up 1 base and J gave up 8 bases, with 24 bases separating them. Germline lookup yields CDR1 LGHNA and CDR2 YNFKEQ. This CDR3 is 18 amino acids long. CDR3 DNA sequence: TGTGCCAGCAGCCAAGCTTACGGGACCGGGGAATTAACGGACACCATATATTTT. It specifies CASSQAYGTGELTDTIYF.

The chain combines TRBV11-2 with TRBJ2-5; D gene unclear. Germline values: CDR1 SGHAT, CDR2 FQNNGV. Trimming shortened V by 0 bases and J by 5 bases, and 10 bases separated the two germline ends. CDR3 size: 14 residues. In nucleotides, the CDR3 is TGTGCCAGCAGCTTAGAGGGTAGTTTGGAGACCCAGTACTTC. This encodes CASSLEGSLETQYF.

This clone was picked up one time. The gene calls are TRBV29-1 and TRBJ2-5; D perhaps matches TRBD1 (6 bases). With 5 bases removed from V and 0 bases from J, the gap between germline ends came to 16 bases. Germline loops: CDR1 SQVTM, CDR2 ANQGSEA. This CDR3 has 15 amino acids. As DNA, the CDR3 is TGCAGCGTTCTCAGGGCAGGGGTAAACCAAGAGACCCAGTACTTC. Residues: CSVLRAGVNQETQYF.

CDR3 residues: CASSASGGGVRELFF. DNA of the CDR3: TGTGCCAGCAGCGCAAGCGGGGGTGGGGTCCGGGAGCTGTTTTTT. The chain joins TRBV7-9 to TRBJ2-2; TRBD2 matches at 8 bases. The J segment lost 9 bases and the V segment lost 5 bases, leaving 11 bases of the junction unmatched. From germline, CDR1 is SEHNR and CDR2 FQNEAQ (reference sequence). The CDR3 is made up of 15 amino acids.

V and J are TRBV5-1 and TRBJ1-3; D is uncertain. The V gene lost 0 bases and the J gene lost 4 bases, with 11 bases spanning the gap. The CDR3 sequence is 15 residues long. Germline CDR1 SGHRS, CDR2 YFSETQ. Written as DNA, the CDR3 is TGCGCCAGCAGCTTGGAGGCGGTGGGAGGAAACACCATATATTTT. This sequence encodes CASSLEAVGGNTIYF.